The clone carrying this TCR beta chain has only a few counts. A single record per CDR3 protein comes from TCRdb applying MiXCR to the reads. The data show about 680,000 distinct CDR3 sequences, less than 25% seen once. These data originate in a study of T cell repertoires in cytomegalovirus infection. The TCR was taken from a human donor in good health (CMV status not recorded). Some clones in this sample may be carry-over from other donors' samples. Sequencing was performed on CD8+ T cells from PBMCs.

In nucleotides, the CDR3 is TGCAGCTCCATAGGAGGCACTGAAGCTTTCTTT. Protein product: CSSIGGTEAFF. The chain couples TRBV29-1 to TRBJ1-1; no definite D call. The germline gives CDR1 SQVTM, CDR2 ANQGSEA. The ends were cut back, 8 bases at V and 4 bases at J, with 11 bases in the middle. The CDR3 runs to 11 residues.